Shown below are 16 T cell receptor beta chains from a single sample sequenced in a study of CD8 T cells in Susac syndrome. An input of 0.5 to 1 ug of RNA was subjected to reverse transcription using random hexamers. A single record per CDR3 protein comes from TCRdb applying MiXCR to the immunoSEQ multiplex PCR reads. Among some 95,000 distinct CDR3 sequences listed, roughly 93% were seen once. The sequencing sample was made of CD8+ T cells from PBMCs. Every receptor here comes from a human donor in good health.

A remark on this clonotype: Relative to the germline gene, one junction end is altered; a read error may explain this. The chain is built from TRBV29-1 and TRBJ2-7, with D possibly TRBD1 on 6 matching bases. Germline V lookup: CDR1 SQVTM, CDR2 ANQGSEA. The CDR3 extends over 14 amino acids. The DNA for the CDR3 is TGCAGCGTTGAAGCTTTAGACAGGCCCTACGGGCAGTACTTC. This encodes CSVEALDRPYGQYF.

The CDR3 nucleotides read TGTGCCAGCAGCTTGGGCGACAACTACGAGCAGTACTTC. Amino acids: CASSLGDNYEQYF. The J gene is TRBJ2-7, the V gene TRBV5-6; D not resolved. The ends were cut back, 0 bases at V and 3 bases at J, with 7 bases in the middle. Germline V lookup: CDR1 SGHDT, CDR2 YYEEEE. The CDR3 spans 13 residues.

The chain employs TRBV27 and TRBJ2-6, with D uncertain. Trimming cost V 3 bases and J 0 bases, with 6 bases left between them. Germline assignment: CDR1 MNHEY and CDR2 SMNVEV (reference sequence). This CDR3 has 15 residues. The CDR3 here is CASSFRDSGANVLTF. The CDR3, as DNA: TGTGCCAGCAGTTTCCGTGACTCTGGGGCCAACGTCCTGACTTTC. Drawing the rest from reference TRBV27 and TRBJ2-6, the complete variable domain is EAQVTQNPRYLITVTGKKLTVTCSQNMNHEYMSWYRQDPGLGLRQIYYSMNVEVTDKGDVPEGYKVSRKEKRNFPLILESPSPNQTSLYFCASSFRDSGANVLTFGAGSRLTVL.

For the CDR3, the DNA is TGTGCCAGCAGCCTTTTGGACAGTGACTACGAGCAGTACTTC. Translating gives CASSLLDSDYEQYF. The chain carries TRBV5-6 and TRBJ2-7, with a tentative D call TRBD1 (6 bases). Germline CDR1 reads SGHDT; CDR2 reads YYEEEE. CDR3 length: 14 amino acids. The ends were cut back, 4 bases at V and 3 bases at J, with 14 bases in the middle.

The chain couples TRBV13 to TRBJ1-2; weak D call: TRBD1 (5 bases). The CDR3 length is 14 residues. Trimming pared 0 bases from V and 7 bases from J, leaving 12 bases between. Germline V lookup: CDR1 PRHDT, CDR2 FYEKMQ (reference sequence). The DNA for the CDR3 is TGTGCCAGCAGCTTAGGTAAAGGGGCGCGTGGCTACACCTTC. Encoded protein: CASSLGKGARGYTF.

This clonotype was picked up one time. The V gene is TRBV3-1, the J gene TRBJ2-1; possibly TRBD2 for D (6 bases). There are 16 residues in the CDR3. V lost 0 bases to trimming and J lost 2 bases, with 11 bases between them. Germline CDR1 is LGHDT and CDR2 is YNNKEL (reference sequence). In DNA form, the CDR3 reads TGTGCCAGCAGCCAAGAACCTAGCGAGACCTACAATGAGCAGTTCTTC. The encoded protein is CASSQEPSETYNEQFF.

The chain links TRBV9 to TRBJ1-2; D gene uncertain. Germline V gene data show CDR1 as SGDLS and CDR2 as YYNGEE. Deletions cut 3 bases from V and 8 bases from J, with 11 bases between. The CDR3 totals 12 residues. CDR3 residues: CASSAMKEGYTF. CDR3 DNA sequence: TGTGCCAGCAGCGCTATGAAGGAGGGCTACACCTTC.

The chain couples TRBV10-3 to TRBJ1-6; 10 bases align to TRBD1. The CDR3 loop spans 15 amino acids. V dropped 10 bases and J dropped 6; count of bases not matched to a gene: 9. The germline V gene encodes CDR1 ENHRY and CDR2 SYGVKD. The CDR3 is CATNDRGRGNSPLHF. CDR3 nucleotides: TGTGCCACCAATGACAGGGGGCGAGGTAATTCACCCCTCCACTTT.

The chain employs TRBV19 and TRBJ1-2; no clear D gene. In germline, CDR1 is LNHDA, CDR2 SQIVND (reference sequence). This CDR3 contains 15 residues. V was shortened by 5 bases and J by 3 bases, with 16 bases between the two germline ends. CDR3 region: CASSLPSPTYYGYTF. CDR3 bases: TGTGCCAGTAGTCTCCCGTCACCTACATACTATGGCTACACCTTC.

DNA of the CDR3: TGTGCCAGCAGTTACTCGACGTGGGACAGCAATGAAAAACTGTTTTTT. Its protein product is CASSYSTWDSNEKLFF. The chain employs TRBV6-5 and TRBJ1-4; 7 bases match TRBD1. The CDR3 sequence is 16 residues long. J was trimmed by 5 bases and V by 0 bases; bases with no gene match: 6. Germline V lookup: CDR1 MNHEY, CDR2 SVGAGI.

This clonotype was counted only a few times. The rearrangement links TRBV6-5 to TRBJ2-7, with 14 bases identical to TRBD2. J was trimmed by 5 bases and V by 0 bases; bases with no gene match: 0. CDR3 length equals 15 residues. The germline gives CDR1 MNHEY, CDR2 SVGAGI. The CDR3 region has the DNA TGTGCCAGCAGTTACTCGACTAGCGGGGGGGACGAGCAGTACTTC. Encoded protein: CASSYSTSGGDEQYF.

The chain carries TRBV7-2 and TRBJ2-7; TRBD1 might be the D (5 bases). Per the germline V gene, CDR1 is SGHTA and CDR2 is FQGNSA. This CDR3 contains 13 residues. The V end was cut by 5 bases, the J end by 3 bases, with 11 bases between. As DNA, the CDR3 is TGTGCCAGCAGCCCGACAGTGAACTACGAGCAGTACTTC. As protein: CASSPTVNYEQYF.

For the CDR3, the DNA is TGTGCCAGCAGCTTAGTACGGCAAGAGAACACTGAAGCTTTCTTT. Amino acid sequence: CASSLVRQENTEAFF. V and J are TRBV7-8 and TRBJ1-1; D is ambiguous. V was cut by 1 base and J by 1 base, with 10 bases left in between. The CDR3 spans 15 residues. Germline lookup yields CDR1 SGHVS and CDR2 FQNEAQ.

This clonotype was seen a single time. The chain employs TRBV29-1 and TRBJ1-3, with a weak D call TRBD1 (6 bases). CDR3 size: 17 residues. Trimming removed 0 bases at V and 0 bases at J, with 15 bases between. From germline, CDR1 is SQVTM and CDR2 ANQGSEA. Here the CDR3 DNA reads TGCAGCGTTGAAGATCGGGGGGGCACCAACTCTGGAAACACCATATATTTT. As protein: CSVEDRGGTNSGNTIYF.

The CDR3 loop reads CASSLSTGTGPYGYTF. The CDR3 nucleotides read TGTGCCAGCTCACTTTCAACCGGGACAGGCCCCTATGGCTACACCTTC. J is TRBJ1-2 and V is TRBV18; 8 bases line up with TRBD1. This CDR3 comprises 16 residues. The germline gives CDR1 KGHSH, CDR2 LQKENI. V lost 4 bases and J lost 4; bases outside the gene matches: 11.

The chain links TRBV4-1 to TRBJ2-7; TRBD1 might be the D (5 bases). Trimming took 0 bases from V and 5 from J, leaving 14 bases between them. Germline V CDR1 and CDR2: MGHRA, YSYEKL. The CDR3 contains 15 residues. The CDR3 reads CASSQDPRVWDEQYF. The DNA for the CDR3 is TGCGCCAGCAGCCAAGACCCCAGGGTATGGGACGAGCAGTACTTC.